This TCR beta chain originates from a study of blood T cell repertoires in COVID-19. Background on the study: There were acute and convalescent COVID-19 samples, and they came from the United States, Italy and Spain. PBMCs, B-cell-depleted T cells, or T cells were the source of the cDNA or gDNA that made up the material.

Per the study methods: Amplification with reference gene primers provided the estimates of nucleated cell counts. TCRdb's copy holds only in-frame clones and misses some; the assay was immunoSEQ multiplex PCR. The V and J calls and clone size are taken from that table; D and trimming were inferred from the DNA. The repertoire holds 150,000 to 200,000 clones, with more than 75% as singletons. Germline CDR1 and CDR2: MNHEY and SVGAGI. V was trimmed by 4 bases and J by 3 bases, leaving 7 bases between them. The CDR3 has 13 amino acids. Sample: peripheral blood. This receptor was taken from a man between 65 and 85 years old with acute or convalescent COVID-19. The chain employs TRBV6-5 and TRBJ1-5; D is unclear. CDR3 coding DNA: TGTGCCAGCAGTTTGCGGGACAATCAGCCCCAGCATTTT. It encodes CASSLRDNQPQHF.